Following are 25 T cell receptor beta chains from one sample sequenced in a study of blood T cell repertoires in COVID-19. Assay: immunoSEQ multiplex PCR; the TCRdb copy retains only in-frame clones and omits some. The sample carries over 70,000 clones, 60% to 80% recorded once. The sequencing input was peripheral blood. The receptor set was obtained from a man aged 65 to 85 with active or convalescent COVID-19.

This chain connects TRBV6-5 to TRBJ2-3; D is perhaps TRBD2 (5 bases). Germline-derived CDR1 and CDR2 are MNHEY and SVGAGI. The CDR3 runs 15 residues. The germline V and J ends were trimmed by 8 bases and 4 bases, with 19 bases remaining between them. The chain's CDR3 is CASGSKAHRADTQYF. The CDR3 DNA sequence: TGTGCCAGCGGGAGTAAGGCCCACCGCGCAGATACGCAGTATTTT.

The J gene is TRBJ1-4, the V gene TRBV28, with D possibly matching TRBD1 (5 bases). CDR3 length equals 15 residues. V was clipped by 8 bases and J by 0 bases, with 13 bases between them. Looked up from germline, CDR1 is MDHEN and CDR2 is SYDVKM. In DNA, the CDR3 is TGTGCCAGCTCCGAGTCGGGGGCAACTAATGAAAAACTGTTTTTT. Amino acids: CASSESGATNEKLFF.

The chain couples TRBV9 to TRBJ2-5, with TRBD2 matching 8 bases. There are 15 residues in the CDR3. After removal of 6 bases from V and 1 base from J, the junction contained 8 bases not matched to a gene. Germline V CDR1 and CDR2: SGDLS, YYNGEE. The CDR3 region has the DNA TGTGCCAGCACCTTTGGCGGGGGGCCCCAAGAGACCCAGTACTTC. Its protein product is CASTFGGGPQETQYF.

The chain recombines TRBV5-6 with TRBJ2-2; D call uncertain. This CDR3 contains 11 residues. CDR1 is SGHDT and CDR2 is YYEEEE in the germline V gene. Trimming shortened V by 4 bases and J by 9 bases, and 7 bases separated the two germline ends. CDR3 DNA: TGTGCCAGCAGCGCGGAAAGGGAGCTGTTTTTT. It translates to CASSAERELFF.

The V and J genes are TRBV25-1 and TRBJ2-7, with a tentative D call TRBD1 (7 bases). This CDR3 spans 16 amino acids. The ends were cut back, 4 bases at V and 4 bases at J, with 20 bases in the middle. Germline CDR1 reads MGHDK; CDR2 reads SYGVNS. The CDR3 sequence is CASSGGGGEVGYEQYF. The CDR3 bases are TGTGCCAGCAGTGGTGGAGGGGGCGAGGTCGGGTACGAGCAGTACTTC.

The rearrangement joins TRBV5-6 to TRBJ2-1; 7 bases align to TRBD2. After removal of 2 bases from V and 0 bases from J, the junction contained 5 bases not matched to a gene. The length of the CDR3 is 16 residues. Germline V gene sequence: CDR1 SGHDT, CDR2 YYEEEE. The CDR3 region has the DNA TGTGCCAGCAGCTTCAAGGGACTAAGCTCCTACAATGAGCAGTTCTTC. Translation gives CASSFKGLSSYNEQFF.

J is TRBJ2-2 and V is TRBV7-9; D may be TRBD1 (6 bases). Germline V gene sequence: CDR1 SEHNR, CDR2 FQNEAQ (reference sequence). There are 13 residues in the CDR3. V was shortened by 4 bases and J by 6 bases, with 9 bases between the two germline ends. This chain's CDR3 is CASSSQGPGELFF. CDR3 sequence (DNA): TGTGCCAGCAGCTCACAGGGTCCCGGGGAGCTGTTTTTT.

This clone was picked up one time. As DNA, the CDR3 is TGTGCCAGCAGCGCGACGACAGGGGACGTCGAGCAGTACTTC. It codes for CASSATTGDVEQYF. The V and J genes are TRBV7-9 and TRBJ2-7, with TRBD1 matching over 8 bases. This CDR3 comprises 14 residues. J lost 6 bases, V lost 5 bases, and 9 bases had no gene match. CDR1 is SEHNR and CDR2 is FQNEAQ in the germline V gene (reference sequence).

This clone was picked up many times. The rearrangement links TRBV4-1 to TRBJ1-2, with D possibly being TRBD1 (5 bases). Germline V gene data show CDR1 as MGHRA and CDR2 as YSYEKL. Trimming removed 1 base at V and 6 bases at J, with 21 bases between. CDR3 length equals 17 residues. The CDR3 sequence: CASSQGSLGGTGDGYTF. The CDR3, as DNA: TGCGCCAGCAGCCAAGGTTCTCTCGGCGGGACGGGCGATGGCTACACCTTC.

The chain links TRBV10-3 to TRBJ2-2, with 9 positions matching TRBD2. The junction had 7 bases not matched to a gene; V was cut back by 2 bases and J by 9 bases. This CDR3 has 15 amino acids. Germline V CDR1 and CDR2: ENHRY, SYGVKD. The DNA for the CDR3 is TGTGCCATCAGTGAGCGGGCGGGGGGGCCGAGGGAGCTGTTTTTT. Amino acids: CAISERAGGPRELFF.

The chain is built from TRBV10-1 and TRBJ2-2, with D maybe TRBD2 (5 bases). V lost 3 bases and J 5 bases, leaving 13 bases between the germline ends. The CDR3 spans 15 residues. Germline values: CDR1 WNHNN, CDR2 SYGVQD (reference sequence). CDR3 nucleotides: TGCGCCAGCAGTGATGTGTCGGGGTCGACCGGGGAGCTGTTTTTT. It codes for CASSDVSGSTGELFF.

Only a few counts were recorded for this clone. This chain uses TRBV3-1 (or the pseudogene TRBV3-2) with TRBJ2-3; D unresolved. This CDR3 is built from 13 residues. V was pared by 4 bases and J by 4 bases, with 9 bases between. Germline V lookup: CDR1 LGHDT, CDR2 YNNKEL (reference sequence). The CDR3 reads CASSRLLADTQYF. The CDR3 DNA reads TGTGCCAGCAGCCGTTTACTGGCAGATACGCAGTATTTT.

Written as DNA, the CDR3 is TGTGCCGGGGGCCTGGGGCAACCAGTCGGGGAGACCCAGTACTTC. As protein: CAGGLGQPVGETQYF. This sequence joins TRBV30 and TRBJ2-5; maybe TRBD1 (6 bases). V was trimmed by 8 bases and J by 5 bases, leaving 24 bases between them. This CDR3 is built from 15 residues. The germline V gene encodes CDR1 GTSNPN and CDR2 SVGIG (reference sequence).

In regard to this clone: Germline and junction disagree at one end, which may indicate a read error. The rearrangement links TRBV7-7 to TRBJ2-2; D uncertain. The length of the CDR3 is 14 residues. CDR1 and CDR2 from the germline V gene are SSHAT and FNYEAQ (reference sequence). CDR3 protein: CASSQSADTGELFF. DNA for the CDR3: TGTGCTAGCAGCCAGAGCGCGGACACCGGGGAGCTGTTTTTT. Together with reference TRBV7-7 and TRBJ2-2, the CDR3 gives the full variable domain: GAGVSQSPRYKVTKRGQDVTLRCDPISSHATLYWYQQALGQGPEFLTYFNYEAQPDKSGLPSDRFSAERPEGSISTLTIQRTEQRDSAMYRCASSQSADTGELFFGEGSRLTVL.

The count of this clone is one. The chain links TRBV5-4 to TRBJ1-2; D unresolved. V dropped 2 bases and J dropped 0 bases, with 8 bases sitting between them. Germline values: CDR1 SGHNT, CDR2 YYREEE (reference sequence). CDR3 length: 14 amino acids. CDR3: CASSFSTSNYGYTF. The CDR3 nucleotides read TGTGCCAGCAGCTTTTCAACATCTAACTATGGCTACACCTTC.

V and J are TRBV18 and TRBJ2-2; 9 bases are a match to TRBD1. J was trimmed by 6 bases and V by 5 bases; bases with no gene match: 10. The CDR3 contains 16 residues. Germline CDR1 KGHSH, CDR2 LQKENI. The CDR3, as DNA: TGTGCCAGCTCAACCGGGACAGGGTATTATGCCGGGGAGCTGTTTTTT. It specifies CASSTGTGYYAGELFF.

The gene calls are TRBV3-1 (or the pseudogene TRBV3-2) and TRBJ2-7, with 11 positions matching TRBD2. The CDR3 runs 18 residues. Germline CDR1 reads LGHDT; CDR2 reads YNNKEL (reference sequence). V was pared by 1 base and J by 2 bases, with 10 bases of the junction left unmatched. CDR3 bases: TGTGCCAGCAGCCAAGGAATACTAGCGGGGGCCAACCCCTACGAGCAGTACTTC. This encodes CASSQGILAGANPYEQYF.

This rearrangement joins TRBV4-2 to TRBJ2-5; D is perhaps TRBD2 (5 bases). Trimming removed 4 bases at V and 6 bases at J, with 18 bases between. This CDR3 has 15 residues. In germline, CDR1 is LGHNA, CDR2 YNFKEQ. The CDR3 nucleotides are TGTGCCAGCAGCCCGCGGAGCGGCCATCCCCAGACCCAGTACTTC. It yields the protein CASSPRSGHPQTQYF.

This rearrangement joins TRBV11-2 to TRBJ2-7; 7 bases agree with TRBD1. In germline, CDR1 is SGHAT, CDR2 FQNNGV. Germline trimming cut 2 bases from V and 7 bases from J; bases unmatched to any gene: 11. This CDR3 is 15 amino acids long. DNA for the CDR3: TGTGCCAGCAGCTTATCGACAGGGATGATGGGGGAGCAGTACTTC. This sequence encodes CASSLSTGMMGEQYF.

The chain joins TRBV19 to TRBJ2-7; 7 bases fit TRBD1. With V trimmed by 6 bases and J by 0 bases, 8 bases remained unmatched. This CDR3 is 15 amino acids long. From germline, CDR1 is LNHDA and CDR2 SQIVND (reference sequence). The CDR3 here is CASSSRDSYSYEQYF. The DNA for the CDR3 is TGTGCCAGTAGCAGCCGGGACAGCTACTCCTACGAGCAGTACTTC.

CDR3 nucleotides: TGTGCCGGGGGCCAGGGAAACCATGGCTACACCTTC. Its protein is CAGGQGNHGYTF. This chain joins TRBV7-9 and TRBJ1-2; possible D gene TRBD1, 6 bases. The CDR3 is 12 residues long. With 11 bases removed from V and 6 bases from J, the gap between germline ends came to 16 bases. Germline CDR1 reads SEHNR; CDR2 reads FQNEAQ (reference sequence).

The gene calls are TRBV5-1 and TRBJ2-7; 7 nucleotides agree with TRBD1. With V trimmed by 1 base and J by 2 bases, 6 bases remained unmatched. In germline, CDR1 is SGHRS, CDR2 YFSETQ. CDR3 length: 15 residues. CDR3 sequence reads: CASSLNRGSPYEQYF. The CDR3 bases are TGCGCCAGCAGCTTGAACAGGGGATCGCCCTACGAGCAGTACTTC.

V is TRBV3-1 (or the pseudogene TRBV3-2) and J is TRBJ1-1; D is unresolved. This CDR3 has 14 amino acids. V was shortened by 3 bases and J by 4 bases, with 12 bases between the two germline ends. Germline-derived CDR1 and CDR2 are LGHDT and YNNKEL (reference sequence). The CDR3 loop is CASSQARRATEAFF. The CDR3 DNA reads TGTGCCAGCAGCCAGGCCCGGAGGGCCACTGAAGCTTTCTTT.

In DNA form, the CDR3 reads TGTGCCAGCAGTTTATCGGGTTACGAGCAGTACTTC. Translating it yields CASSLSGYEQYF. The rearrangement joins TRBV28 to TRBJ2-7; D remains unclear. CDR1 is MDHEN and CDR2 is SYDVKM in the germline V gene. V was shortened by 1 base and J by 4 bases, with 5 bases between the two germline ends. The CDR3 sequence is 12 residues long.

The chain joins TRBV30 to TRBJ2-7; D may be TRBD2 (5 bases). CDR1 is GTSNPN and CDR2 is SVGIG in the germline V gene (reference sequence). V was trimmed by 4 bases and J by 2 bases, leaving 9 bases between them. The CDR3 length is 12 residues. The CDR3, as DNA: TGTGCCTGGAATGAGGGTCCCTACGAGCAGTACTTC. It yields the protein CAWNEGPYEQYF.